One and the same sample provided the 32 T cell receptor beta chains below, sequenced in a study of T cell responses to AZD1222 COVID-19 vaccine. Assay: immunoSEQ multiplex PCR; the TCRdb copy retains only in-frame clones and omits some. There are some 170,000 clones in the sample; 70% to 90% occur only once, and about 1.5% lies in the top ten. Here the sequenced sample was peripheral blood, taken on day 0 of AZD1222 vaccination. All receptors come from an adult in good health.

The gene calls are TRBV27 and TRBJ1-4, with D unresolved. Germline V gives CDR1 MNHEY, CDR2 SMNVEV (reference sequence). The length of the CDR3 is 14 residues. Trimming took off 5 bases at V and 7 bases at J, with 14 bases between the two ends. The CDR3 DNA reads TGTGCCAGCAGTCTCACCAACGGCCGTGAAAAACTGTTTTTT. Residues: CASSLTNGREKLFF.

The rearrangement uses TRBV5-4 and TRBJ1-2; the D gene is possibly TRBD1 (6 bases). This CDR3 has 15 amino acids. Trimming pared 5 bases from V and 1 base from J, leaving 15 bases between. CDR1 is SGHNT, CDR2 YYREEE, per germline (reference sequence). The CDR3 sequence is CASRVHNRVNYGYTF. CDR3 DNA: TGTGCCAGCAGGGTACACAACAGGGTTAACTATGGCTACACCTTC.

This chain uses TRBV12-3 or TRBV12-4 with TRBJ1-1; D unresolved. The CDR3 loop spans 13 amino acids. Trimming cost V 6 bases and J 1 base, with 9 bases left between them. This CDR3 is CASRIPENTEAFF. The CDR3 nucleotides are TGTGCCAGCAGAATCCCAGAGAACACTGAAGCTTTCTTT.

This CDR3 reads CASSFFWGTEAFF. CDR3 coding DNA: TGTGCCAGCAGTTTTTTCTGGGGCACTGAAGCTTTCTTT. V gene TRBV12-3 or TRBV12-4 combines with J gene TRBJ1-1; D not certain. Trimming cost V 3 bases and J 4 bases, with 9 bases left between them. The CDR3 runs to 13 residues.

Only a few counts were recorded for this clone. The rearrangement joins TRBV2 to TRBJ1-5, with no clear D. Trimming removed 3 bases from V and 2 bases from J, with 11 bases in between. Germline V gives CDR1 SNHLY, CDR2 FYNNEI. The CDR3 has 15 residues. CDR3 nucleotide sequence: TGTGCCAGCAGTGAGGGGAGTACGGGCAATCAGCCCCAGCATTTT. Translated: CASSEGSTGNQPQHF.

The chain links TRBV6-5 to TRBJ1-2; 8 bases line up with TRBD1. The CDR3 is made up of 15 amino acids. The germline V gene encodes CDR1 MNHEY and CDR2 SVGAGI. Unmatched junction bases numbered 11, after V lost 7 bases and J lost 4 bases. The CDR3 reads CASTIGQGLRYGYTF. For the CDR3, the DNA is TGTGCCAGCACTATAGGACAGGGTCTCCGCTATGGCTACACCTTC.

The chain uses TRBV7-2 and TRBJ1-4, with D perhaps TRBD1 (5 bases). The CDR3 is made up of 15 amino acids. The ends were cut back, 4 bases at V and 3 bases at J, with 12 bases in the middle. Germline V gene data show CDR1 as SGHTA and CDR2 as FQGNSA. DNA for the CDR3: TGTGCCAGCAGCTCGGGGTCGGGGGCTAATGAAAAACTGTTTTTT. The encoded protein is CASSSGSGANEKLFF.

The V gene is TRBV13, the J gene TRBJ1-6, with D unclear. The V gene's germline CDR1 is PRHDT and CDR2 FYEKMQ (reference sequence). The CDR3 loop spans 15 amino acids. Trimming removed 0 bases at V and 5 bases at J, with 8 bases between. The CDR3 is CASSLGVNDNSPLHF. The CDR3 DNA follows: TGTGCCAGCAGCTTAGGGGTAAACGATAATTCACCCCTCCACTTT.

This clone is labeled medium-sized. The chain is built from TRBV5-1 and TRBJ1-1; 11 bases agree with TRBD1. Unmatched junction bases numbered 11, after V lost 0 bases and J lost 7 bases. In germline, CDR1 is SGHRS, CDR2 YFSETQ. The CDR3 is 17 amino acids. The CDR3 DNA sequence: TGCGCCAGCAGCTTGGTCCGGACAGGGGGCGGGAGGGGTGAAGCTTTCTTT. It translates to CASSLVRTGGGRGEAFF.

The chain employs TRBV5-1 and TRBJ1-1, with 7 positions matching TRBD1. This CDR3 has 14 amino acids. Germline loops: CDR1 SGHRS, CDR2 YFSETQ. With 7 bases clipped from V and 3 bases from J, the junction kept 9 bases outside the gene matches. The CDR3 region is CASRVLGQDTEAFF. CDR3 DNA: TGCGCCAGCCGGGTTTTAGGACAGGACACTGAAGCTTTCTTT. Full variable domain (outside the CDR3, taken from reference TRBV5-1 and TRBJ1-1): KAGVTQTPRYLIKTRGQQVTLSCSPISGHRSVSWYQQTPGQGLQFLFEYFSETQRNKGNFPGRFSGRQFSNSRSEMNVSTLELGDSALYLCASRVLGQDTEAFFGQGTRLTVV.

This rearrangement joins TRBV5-8 to TRBJ2-1; D is undetermined. The CDR3 has 12 residues. V lost 3 bases and J lost 5, with 6 bases in between. Germline values: CDR1 SGHTS, CDR2 YDEGEE. In nucleotides, the CDR3 is TGTGCCAGCAGCTCGGTCCACAATGAGCAGTTCTTC. As protein: CASSSVHNEQFF.

This clone has a single count. This chain links TRBV28 with TRBJ2-7, with TRBD1 matching 10 bases. Germline loops: CDR1 MDHEN, CDR2 SYDVKM. The V and J ends lost 4 bases and 1 base, in that order; junction bases with no gene match: 1. The CDR3 sequence is 14 residues long. The CDR3 loop reads CASSSGQGSYEQYF. The CDR3 region has the DNA TGTGCCAGCAGTTCGGGACAGGGGTCCTACGAGCAGTACTTC. Filled out from reference TRBV28 and TRBJ2-7, the complete variable domain reads DVKVTQSSRYLVKRTGEKVFLECVQDMDHENMFWYRQDPGLGLRLIYFSYDVKMKEKGDIPEGYSVSREKKERFSLILESASTNQTSMYLCASSSGQGSYEQYFGPGTRLTVT.

This rearrangement joins TRBV4-1 to TRBJ2-3, with 13 bases identical to TRBD2. The length of the CDR3 is 17 residues. V dropped 6 bases and J dropped 1; count of bases not matched to a gene: 7. Germline V lookup: CDR1 MGHRA, CDR2 YSYEKL. The CDR3 reads CASRALAGGRGTDTQYF. Here the CDR3 DNA reads TGCGCCAGCAGGGCACTAGCGGGGGGGCGCGGCACAGATACGCAGTATTTT.

This chain uses TRBV5-1 with TRBJ1-6; D remains ambiguous. Germline assignment: CDR1 SGHRS and CDR2 YFSETQ. The V end lost 4 bases, the J end lost 3 bases, and 8 bases lay between the germline ends. The CDR3 is 14 amino acids. The CDR3 sequence is CASSIGDYNSPLHF. The DNA for the CDR3 is TGCGCCAGCAGCATCGGAGACTATAATTCACCCCTCCACTTT.

This sequence joins TRBV7-8 and TRBJ2-1; a possible D gene is TRBD1 (7 bases). Germline-derived CDR1 and CDR2 are SGHVS and FQNEAQ. With 8 bases removed from V and 6 bases from J, the gap between germline ends came to 14 bases. This CDR3 is 13 amino acids long. The CDR3 DNA reads as TGTGCCAGCGGTTCAGGGGGGCCCAATGAGCAGTTCTTC. It is translated as CASGSGGPNEQFF.

This clone came up a few times. This rearrangement joins TRBV11-2 to TRBJ2-4; possibly TRBD1 or TRBD2 for D (5 bases each). The CDR3 spans 15 residues. CDR1 SGHAT and CDR2 FQNNGV come from the germline V gene. V was pared by 0 bases and J by 7 bases, with 13 bases between. The CDR3 spells CASSLDDAGTNIQYF. CDR3 DNA: TGTGCCAGCAGCTTAGATGACGCAGGGACGAACATTCAGTACTTC.

This sequence joins TRBV2 and TRBJ1-3; TRBD1 agrees at 10 bases. The CDR3 is made up of 16 amino acids. J was trimmed by 2 bases and V by 6 bases; bases with no gene match: 7. Germline V gives CDR1 SNHLY, CDR2 FYNNEI. CDR3 region: CASRGGGTGAGNTIYF. DNA for the CDR3: TGTGCCAGCAGGGGCGGAGGGACAGGGGCTGGAAACACCATATATTTT.

The V and J genes are TRBV6-5 and TRBJ1-2; D gene unclear. V lost 0 bases, J lost 2 bases, and 4 bases lay in between. CDR1 is MNHEY, CDR2 SVGAGI, per germline. CDR3 length: 13 residues. The CDR3 DNA follows: TGTGCCAGCAGTTACTCTGGGAACTATGGCTACACCTTC. Amino acid sequence: CASSYSGNYGYTF.

This clone was counted between two and nine times. The rearrangement links TRBV6-5 to TRBJ1-1; D is undetermined. Germline CDR1 reads MNHEY; CDR2 reads SVGAGI. The CDR3 consists of 12 residues. The ends were cut back, 9 bases at V and 10 bases at J, with 18 bases in the middle. As DNA, the CDR3 is TGTGCCAGTAGAGCCGGTCACCTCGGAGCTTTCTTT. Its translation is CASRAGHLGAFF.

CDR3 amino acids: CASSEVVTITGELFF. In DNA, the CDR3 is TGTGCCAGCAGTGAGGTAGTGACTATCACCGGGGAGCTGTTTTTT. The chain joins TRBV6-1 to TRBJ2-2; possibly TRBD2 for D (5 bases). The CDR3 runs 15 residues. The V and J ends lost 3 bases and 4 bases respectively, with 12 bases between them. Germline-derived CDR1 and CDR2 are MNHNS and SASEGT.

The chain uses TRBV7-3 and TRBJ1-1; 7 nucleotides match TRBD1. CDR1 is SGHTA, CDR2 FQGTGA, per germline. The V and J ends lost 4 bases and 10 bases, in that order; junction bases with no gene match: 12. The CDR3 consists of 14 residues. CDR3 sequence reads: CASSSGGGTSIAFF. In DNA form, the CDR3 reads TGTGCCAGCAGCTCTGGAGGGGGCACATCGATAGCTTTCTTT.

This clone was counted only a few times. V is TRBV9 and J is TRBJ1-2, with a possible D match to TRBD1 (5 bases). V lost 0 bases and J 7 bases, leaving 16 bases between the germline ends. The length of the CDR3 is 15 residues. Germline lookup yields CDR1 SGDLS and CDR2 YYNGEE. The CDR3 sequence: CASSVDGRVQAGYTF. The CDR3 DNA is TGTGCCAGCAGCGTAGATGGAAGGGTACAGGCTGGCTACACCTTC. The whole variable domain, remainder taken from reference TRBV9 and TRBJ1-2, is DSGVTQTPKHLITATGQRVTLRCSPRSGDLSVYWYQQSLDQGLQFLIQYYNGEERAKGNILERFSAQQFPDLHSELNLSSLELGDSALYFCASSVDGRVQAGYTFGSGTRLTVV.

The V gene is TRBV19, the J gene TRBJ2-7, with D possibly being TRBD1 (7 bases). Trimming left V 5 bases short and J 3 bases short, with 17 bases between. The CDR3 length is 15 residues. Germline V gene sequence: CDR1 LNHDA, CDR2 SQIVND (reference sequence). The CDR3 loop reads CASSSQGGASYEQYF. The CDR3 DNA reads as TGTGCCAGTAGTTCCCAGGGGGGCGCAAGCTACGAGCAGTACTTC.

This clone occurred once. V gene TRBV4-2 combines with J gene TRBJ2-5; D is uncertain. The CDR3 runs 17 residues. Trimming removed 0 bases at V and 4 bases at J, with 18 bases between. Germline V gene lookup returns CDR1 LGHNA and CDR2 YNFKEQ. Here the CDR3 DNA reads TGTGCCAGCAGCCAAGACCGGGCCCATCATTCCGGAGAGACCCAGTACTTC. This encodes CASSQDRAHHSGETQYF.

The chain couples TRBV3-1 (or the pseudogene TRBV3-2) to TRBJ2-5; the D gene is possibly TRBD1 (5 bases). The CDR3 totals 15 residues. CDR1 LGHDT and CDR2 YNNKEL come from the germline V gene (reference sequence). Trimming took 4 bases from V and 2 from J, leaving 14 bases between them. In DNA form, the CDR3 reads TGTGCCAGCAGCCCCAATCCAGGGCCTCAAGAGACCCAGTACTTC. Translation: CASSPNPGPQETQYF.

This clone was recorded only once. V and J are TRBV29-1 and TRBJ2-1; possibly TRBD2 for D (5 bases). The CDR3 is 13 residues long. The germline gives CDR1 SQVTM, CDR2 ANQGSEA. V lost 1 base to trimming and J lost 7 bases, with 11 bases between them. CDR3 bases: TGCAGCGTTGAAGGTTTCCCGGGGAATGAGCAGTTCTTC. Amino acids: CSVEGFPGNEQFF.

This clone has a single count. This chain connects TRBV7-9 to TRBJ1-6; D uncertain. Trimming removed 4 bases from V and 9 bases from J, with 10 bases in between. This CDR3 has 13 residues. Germline loops: CDR1 SEHNR, CDR2 FQNEAQ (reference sequence). For the CDR3, the DNA is TGTGCCAGCAGCTCCCGTGAAGCTTCACCCCTCCACTTT. Protein sequence: CASSSREASPLHF.

The genes are TRBV19 and TRBJ1-5; the D gene is possibly TRBD1 (6 bases). Germline V lookup: CDR1 LNHDA, CDR2 SQIVND (reference sequence). The CDR3 is 15 residues long. The V and J ends lost 2 bases and 4 bases respectively, with 12 bases between them. CDR3 nucleotides: TGTGCCAGTAGTATATACCCCGACAGGAATCAGCCCCAGCATTTT. Protein: CASSIYPDRNQPQHF.

The chain is built from TRBV7-2 and TRBJ1-5; 7 bases are shared with TRBD1. The germline V gene encodes CDR1 SGHTA and CDR2 FQGNSA. Trimming removed 5 bases from V and 5 bases from J; junction bases left unmatched: 6. There are 14 residues in the CDR3. In nucleotides, the CDR3 is TGTGCCAGCAGCCAGGGGGGGGGCTATCAGCCCCAGCATTTT. Its translation: CASSQGGGYQPQHF. Supplemented by reference TRBV7-2 and TRBJ1-5, the full variable domain reads GAGVSQSPSNKVTEKGKDVELRCDPISGHTALYWYRQSLGQGLEFLIYFQGNSAPDKSGLPSDRFSAERTGGSVSTLTIQRTQQEDSAVYLCASSQGGGYQPQHFGDGTRLSIL.

The rearrangement uses TRBV14 and TRBJ1-2; D remains unclear. The CDR3 has 13 amino acids. Trimming stripped 1 base from V and 1 base from J, with 4 bases between. The germline gives CDR1 SGHDN, CDR2 FVKESK. CDR3 residues: CASSQGINYGYTF. In DNA, the CDR3 is TGTGCCAGCAGCCAAGGCATTAACTATGGCTACACCTTC. The whole variable domain, remainder taken from reference TRBV14 and TRBJ1-2, is EAGVTQFPSHSVIEKGQTVTLRCDPISGHDNLYWYRRVMGKEIKFLLHFVKESKQDESGMPNNRFLAERTGGTYSTLKVQPAELEDSGVYFCASSQGINYGYTFGSGTRLTVV.

This clone was found a few times. The rearrangement joins TRBV6-4 to TRBJ2-7, with D possibly TRBD1 on 5 matching bases. The CDR3 runs 16 residues. V was cut by 8 bases and J by 0 bases, with 20 bases left in between. Germline V gives CDR1 MRHNA, CDR2 SNTAGT. The DNA for the CDR3 is TGTGCCAGCGGGCCCGTAAGGGGATTGAGCTCCTACGAGCAGTACGTC. This translates into CASGPVRGLSSYEQYV.

V usage is TRBV20-1 and J usage is TRBJ2-5, with D possibly TRBD1 on 6 matching bases. Germline CDR1 reads DFQATT; CDR2 reads SNEGSKA (reference sequence). The V and J ends lost 3 bases and 4 bases respectively, with 18 bases between them. This CDR3 region has 15 residues. The chain's CDR3 is CSASDFGGPGETQYF. The CDR3, as DNA: TGCAGTGCTAGTGACTTTGGGGGCCCGGGAGAGACCCAGTACTTC.